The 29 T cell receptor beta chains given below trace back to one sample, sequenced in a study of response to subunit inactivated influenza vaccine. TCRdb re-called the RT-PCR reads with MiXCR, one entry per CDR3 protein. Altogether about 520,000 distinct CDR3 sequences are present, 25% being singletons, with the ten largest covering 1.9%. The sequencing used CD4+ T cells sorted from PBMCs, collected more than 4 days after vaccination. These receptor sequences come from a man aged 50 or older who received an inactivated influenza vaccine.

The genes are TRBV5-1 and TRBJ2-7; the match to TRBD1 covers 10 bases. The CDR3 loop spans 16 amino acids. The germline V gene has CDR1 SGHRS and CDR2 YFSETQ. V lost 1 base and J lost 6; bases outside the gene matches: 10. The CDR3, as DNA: TGCGCCAGCAGCTTGACCTCGGGACAGGGGATATTCGAGCAGTACTTC. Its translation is CASSLTSGQGIFEQYF.

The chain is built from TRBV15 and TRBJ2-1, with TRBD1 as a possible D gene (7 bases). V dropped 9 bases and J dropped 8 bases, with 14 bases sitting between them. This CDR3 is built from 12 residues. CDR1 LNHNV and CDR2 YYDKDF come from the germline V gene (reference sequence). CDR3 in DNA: TGTGCCACGTCCACAGGGGAGGATGAGCAGTTCTTC. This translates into CATSTGEDEQFF.

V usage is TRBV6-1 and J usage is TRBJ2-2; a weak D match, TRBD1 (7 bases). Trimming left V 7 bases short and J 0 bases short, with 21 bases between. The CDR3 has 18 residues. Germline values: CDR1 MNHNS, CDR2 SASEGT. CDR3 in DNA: TGTGCCAGCACCCCTCGGAGGGGACAGTTTTCGAACACCGGGGAGCTGTTTTTT. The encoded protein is CASTPRRGQFSNTGELFF.

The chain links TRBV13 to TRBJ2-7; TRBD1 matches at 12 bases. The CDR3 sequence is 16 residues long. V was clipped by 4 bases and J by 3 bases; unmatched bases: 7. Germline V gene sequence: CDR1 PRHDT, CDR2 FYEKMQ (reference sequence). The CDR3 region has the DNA TGTGCCAGCAGCTCGGGGGGACAGGGGGCCCTCTACGAGCAGTACTTC. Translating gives CASSSGGQGALYEQYF.

The CDR3 protein is CASSLGPGNADTQYF. CDR3 DNA: TGTGCCAGCTCTCTCGGCCCAGGGAACGCGGATACGCAGTATTTT. This chain uses TRBV18 with TRBJ2-3; weak D call: TRBD1 (5 bases). The CDR3 totals 15 residues. Trimming removed 6 bases at V and 6 bases at J, with 19 bases between. The germline V gene encodes CDR1 KGHSH and CDR2 LQKENI. The whole variable domain, remainder taken from reference TRBV18 and TRBJ2-3, is NAGVMQNPRHLVRRRGQEARLRCSPMKGHSHVYWYRQLPEEGLKFMVYLQKENIIDESGMPKERFSAEFPKEGPSILRIQQVVRGDSAAYFCASSLGPGNADTQYFGPGTRLTVL.

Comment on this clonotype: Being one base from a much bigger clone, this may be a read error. The CDR3 bases are TGTGCCATCAGACAAGAGGGTGGGACCTACAATGAGCAGTTCTTC. This gives the protein CAIRQEGGTYNEQFF. The rearrangement uses TRBV10-3 and TRBJ2-1, with TRBD2 as a possible D gene (5 bases). This CDR3 region has 15 residues. The V gene lost 6 bases and the J gene lost 2 bases, with 14 bases spanning the gap. Germline V gene data show CDR1 as ENHRY and CDR2 as SYGVKD.

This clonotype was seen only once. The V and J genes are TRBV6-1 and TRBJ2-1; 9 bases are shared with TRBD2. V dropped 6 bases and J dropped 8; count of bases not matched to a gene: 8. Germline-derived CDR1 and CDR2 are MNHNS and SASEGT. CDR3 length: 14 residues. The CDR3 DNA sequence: TGTGCCAGCAGGAAGGTAGCGGGAGATTATGAGCAGTTCTTC. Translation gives CASRKVAGDYEQFF.

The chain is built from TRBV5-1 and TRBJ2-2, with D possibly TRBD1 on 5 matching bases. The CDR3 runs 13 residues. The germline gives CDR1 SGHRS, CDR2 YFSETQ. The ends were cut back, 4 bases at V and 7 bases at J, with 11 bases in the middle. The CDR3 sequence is CASSISDSGELFF. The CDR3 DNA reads TGCGCCAGCAGCATCAGCGACAGCGGGGAGCTGTTTTTT.

The CDR3 is CASSQGYSEQYF. CDR3 DNA sequence: TGTGCCAGCAGCCAAGGCTATAGCGAGCAGTACTTC. The V call is TRBV14, the J call TRBJ2-7, with unresolved D. Germline-derived CDR1 and CDR2 are SGHDN and FVKESK. Deletions cut 1 base from V and 6 bases from J, with 7 bases between. This CDR3 comprises 12 residues.

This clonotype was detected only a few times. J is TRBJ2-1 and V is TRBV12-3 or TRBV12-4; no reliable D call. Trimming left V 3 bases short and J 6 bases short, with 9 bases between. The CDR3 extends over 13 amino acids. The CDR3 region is CASSLSTRNEQFF. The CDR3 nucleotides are TGTGCCAGCAGTTTGTCGACTCGCAATGAGCAGTTCTTC.

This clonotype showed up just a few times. The DNA for the CDR3 is TGCAGTGCTATAACCAGCAATAGCAATCAGCCCCAGCATTTT. It translates to CSAITSNSNQPQHF. The chain is built from TRBV20-1 and TRBJ1-5; D unclear. V lost 4 bases, J lost 0 bases, and 10 bases lay in between. The CDR3 loop spans 14 amino acids. The germline CDR1 and CDR2 sequences are DFQATT and SNEGSKA (reference sequence).

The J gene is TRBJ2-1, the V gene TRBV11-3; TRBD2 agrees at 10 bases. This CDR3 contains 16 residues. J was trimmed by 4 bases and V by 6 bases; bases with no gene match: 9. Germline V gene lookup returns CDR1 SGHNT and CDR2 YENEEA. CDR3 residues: CASSKRGSGGYNEQFF. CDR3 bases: TGTGCCAGCAGTAAGAGGGGTAGCGGGGGGTACAATGAGCAGTTCTTC. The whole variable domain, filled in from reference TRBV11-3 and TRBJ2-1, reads EAGVVQSPRYKIIEKKQPVAFWCNPISGHNTLYWYLQNLGQGPELLIRYENEEAVDDSQLPKDRFSAERLKGVDSTLKIQPAELGDSAVYLCASSKRGSGGYNEQFFGPGTRLTVL.

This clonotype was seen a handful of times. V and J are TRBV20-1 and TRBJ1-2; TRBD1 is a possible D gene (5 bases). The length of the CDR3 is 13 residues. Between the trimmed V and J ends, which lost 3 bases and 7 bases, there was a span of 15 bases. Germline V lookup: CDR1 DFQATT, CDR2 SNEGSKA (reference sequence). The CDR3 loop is CSARGGTTSGYTF. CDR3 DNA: TGCAGTGCTAGGGGGGGTACTACCAGTGGCTACACCTTC.

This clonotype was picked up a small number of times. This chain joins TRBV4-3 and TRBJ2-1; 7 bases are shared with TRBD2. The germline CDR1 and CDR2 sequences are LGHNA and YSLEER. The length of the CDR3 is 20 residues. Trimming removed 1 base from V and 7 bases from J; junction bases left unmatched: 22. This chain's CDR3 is CASSQGHRYPGGRRYNEQFF. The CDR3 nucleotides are TGCGCCAGCAGCCAAGGTCATCGCTACCCCGGCGGGAGAAGGTATAATGAGCAGTTCTTC.

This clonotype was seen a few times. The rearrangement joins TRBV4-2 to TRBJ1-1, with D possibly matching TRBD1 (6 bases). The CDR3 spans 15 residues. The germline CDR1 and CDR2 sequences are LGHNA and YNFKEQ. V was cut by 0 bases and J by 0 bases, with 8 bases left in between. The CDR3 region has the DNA TGTGCCAGCAGCCAAGAACAGGGCATGAACACTGAAGCTTTCTTT. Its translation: CASSQEQGMNTEAFF.

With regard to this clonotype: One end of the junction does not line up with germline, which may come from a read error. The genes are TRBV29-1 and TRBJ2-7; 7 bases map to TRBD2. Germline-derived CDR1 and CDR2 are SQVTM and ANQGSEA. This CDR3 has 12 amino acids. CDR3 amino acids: CSIEREGYEQYF. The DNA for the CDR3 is TGCAGCATTGAGAGGGAGGGCTACGAGCAGTACTTC.

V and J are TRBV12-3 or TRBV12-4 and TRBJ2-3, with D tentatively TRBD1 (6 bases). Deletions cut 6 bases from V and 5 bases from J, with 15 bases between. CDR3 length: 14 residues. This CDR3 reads CASRFTGLGDTQYF. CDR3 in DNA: TGTGCCAGCAGATTTACAGGGTTAGGAGATACGCAGTATTTT.

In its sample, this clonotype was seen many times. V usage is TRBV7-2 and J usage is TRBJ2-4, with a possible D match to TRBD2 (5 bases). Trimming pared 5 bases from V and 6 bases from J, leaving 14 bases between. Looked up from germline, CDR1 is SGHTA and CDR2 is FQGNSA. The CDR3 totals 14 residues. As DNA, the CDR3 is TGTGCCAGCAGCGAAGAGGCAGGAGGAAACATTCAGTACTTC. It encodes CASSEEAGGNIQYF. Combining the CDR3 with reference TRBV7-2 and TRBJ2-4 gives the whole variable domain GAGVSQSPSNKVTEKGKDVELRCDPISGHTALYWYRQSLGQGLEFLIYFQGNSAPDKSGLPSDRFSAERTGGSVSTLTIQRTQQEDSAVYLCASSEEAGGNIQYFGAGTRLSVL.

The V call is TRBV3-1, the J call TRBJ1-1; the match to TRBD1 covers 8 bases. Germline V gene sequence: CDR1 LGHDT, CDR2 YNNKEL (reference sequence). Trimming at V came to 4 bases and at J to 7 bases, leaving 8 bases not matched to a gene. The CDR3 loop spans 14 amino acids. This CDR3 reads CASSLGTGGVEAFF. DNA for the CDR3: TGTGCCAGCAGCCTTGGAACAGGGGGTGTTGAAGCTTTCTTT.

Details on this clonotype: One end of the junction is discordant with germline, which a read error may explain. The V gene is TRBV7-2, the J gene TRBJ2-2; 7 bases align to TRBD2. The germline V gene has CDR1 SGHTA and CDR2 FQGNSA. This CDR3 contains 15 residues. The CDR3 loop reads CASSLAEVYTGELFF. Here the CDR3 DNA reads TGTGCCAGCAGCCTAGCGGAGGTATACACCGGGGAGCTGTTTTTT.

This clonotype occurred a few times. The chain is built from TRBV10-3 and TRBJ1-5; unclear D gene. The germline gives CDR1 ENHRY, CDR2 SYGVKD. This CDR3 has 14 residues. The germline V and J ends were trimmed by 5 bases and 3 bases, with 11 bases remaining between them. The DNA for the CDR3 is TGTGCCATCAGTTCGGACGGTATCAATCAGCCCCAGCATTTT. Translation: CAISSDGINQPQHF.

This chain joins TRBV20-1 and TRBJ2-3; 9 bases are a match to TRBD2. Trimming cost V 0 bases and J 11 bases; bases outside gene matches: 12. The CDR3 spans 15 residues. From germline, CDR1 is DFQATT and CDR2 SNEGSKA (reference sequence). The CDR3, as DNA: TGCAGTGCTAGAGAGGAGGAAGCGGGGGGATTGTGGCAGTATTTT. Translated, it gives CSAREEEAGGLWQYF.

The CDR3 nucleotides are TGCAGTGCTAACAGAGCTACGGGTATGAACACTGAAGCTTTCTTT. This sequence encodes CSANRATGMNTEAFF. The genes are TRBV20-1 and TRBJ1-1; no clear D gene. The CDR3 loop spans 15 amino acids. Deletions cut 4 bases from V and 0 bases from J, with 15 bases between. Per germline, CDR1 DFQATT and CDR2 SNEGSKA (reference sequence).

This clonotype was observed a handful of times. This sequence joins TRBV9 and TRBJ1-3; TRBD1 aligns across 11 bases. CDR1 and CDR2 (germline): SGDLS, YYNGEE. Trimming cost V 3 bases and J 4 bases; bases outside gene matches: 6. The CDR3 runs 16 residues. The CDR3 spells CASSAGQGARGNTIYF. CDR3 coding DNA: TGTGCCAGCAGCGCAGGACAGGGGGCGCGAGGAAACACCATATATTTT. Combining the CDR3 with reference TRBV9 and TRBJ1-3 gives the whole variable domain DSGVTQTPKHLITATGQRVTLRCSPRSGDLSVYWYQQSLDQGLQFLIQYYNGEERAKGNILERFSAQQFPDLHSELNLSSLELGDSALYFCASSAGQGARGNTIYFGEGSWLTVV.

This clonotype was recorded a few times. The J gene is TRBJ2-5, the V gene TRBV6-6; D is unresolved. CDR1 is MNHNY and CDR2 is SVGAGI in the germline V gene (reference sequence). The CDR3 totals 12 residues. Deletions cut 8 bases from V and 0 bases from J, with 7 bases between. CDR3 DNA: TGTGCCAGCGCTCAGTACCAAGAGACCCAGTACTTC. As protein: CASAQYQETQYF.

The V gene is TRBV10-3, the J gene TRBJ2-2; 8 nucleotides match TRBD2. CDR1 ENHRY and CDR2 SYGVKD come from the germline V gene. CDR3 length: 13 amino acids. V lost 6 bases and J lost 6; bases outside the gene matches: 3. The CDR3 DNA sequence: TGTGCCATCAGGGAGGGACTAGCCGGGGAGCTGTTTTTT. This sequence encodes CAIREGLAGELFF.

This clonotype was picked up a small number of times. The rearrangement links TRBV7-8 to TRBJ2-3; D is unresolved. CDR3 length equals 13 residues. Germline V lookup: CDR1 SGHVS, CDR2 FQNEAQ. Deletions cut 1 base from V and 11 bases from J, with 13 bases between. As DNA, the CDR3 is TGTGCCAGCAGCTTAGAGTTGAGCGCCAAGCAGTATTTT. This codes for CASSLELSAKQYF.

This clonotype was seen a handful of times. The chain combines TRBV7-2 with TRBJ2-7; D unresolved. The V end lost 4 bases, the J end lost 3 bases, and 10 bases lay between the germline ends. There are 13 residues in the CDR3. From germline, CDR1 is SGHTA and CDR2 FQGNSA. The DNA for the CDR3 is TGTGCCAGCAGCTGGAGTGGGGTCTACGAGCAGTACTTC. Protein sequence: CASSWSGVYEQYF.

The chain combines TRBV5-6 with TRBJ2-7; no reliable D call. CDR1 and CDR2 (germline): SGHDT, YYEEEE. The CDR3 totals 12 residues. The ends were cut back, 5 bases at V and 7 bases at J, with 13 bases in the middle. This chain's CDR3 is CASRQNGWEQYF. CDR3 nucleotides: TGTGCCAGCAGACAGAATGGTTGGGAGCAGTACTTC.